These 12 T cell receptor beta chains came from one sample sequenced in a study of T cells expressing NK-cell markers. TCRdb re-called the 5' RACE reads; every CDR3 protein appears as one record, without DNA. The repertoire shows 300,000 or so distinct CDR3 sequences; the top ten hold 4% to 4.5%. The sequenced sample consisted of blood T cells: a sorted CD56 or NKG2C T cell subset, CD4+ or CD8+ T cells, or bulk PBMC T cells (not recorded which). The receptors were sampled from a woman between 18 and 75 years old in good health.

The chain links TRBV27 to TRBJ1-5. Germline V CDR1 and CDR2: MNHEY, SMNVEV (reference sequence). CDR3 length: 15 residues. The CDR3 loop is CASSLGRGSNQPQHF.

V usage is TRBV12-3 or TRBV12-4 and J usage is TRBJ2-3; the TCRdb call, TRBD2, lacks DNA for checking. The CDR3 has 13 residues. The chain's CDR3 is CASRPDPAHTQYF.

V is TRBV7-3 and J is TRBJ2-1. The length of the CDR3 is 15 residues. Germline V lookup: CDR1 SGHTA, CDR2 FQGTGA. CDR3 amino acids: CASSLRGGPYNEQFF. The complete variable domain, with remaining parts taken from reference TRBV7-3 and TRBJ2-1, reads GAGVSQTPSNKVTEKGKYVELRCDPISGHTALYWYRQSLGQGPEFLIYFQGTGAADDSGLPNDRFFAVRPEGSVSTLKIQRTERGDSAVYLCASSLRGGPYNEQFFGPGTRLTVL.

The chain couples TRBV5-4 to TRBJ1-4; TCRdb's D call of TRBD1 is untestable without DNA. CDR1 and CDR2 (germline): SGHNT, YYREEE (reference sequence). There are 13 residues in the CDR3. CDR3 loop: CASSQQGGEKLFF.

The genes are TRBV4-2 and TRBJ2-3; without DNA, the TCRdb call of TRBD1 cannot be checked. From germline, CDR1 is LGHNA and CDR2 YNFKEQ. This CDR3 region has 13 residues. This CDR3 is CASQRGSTDTQYF.

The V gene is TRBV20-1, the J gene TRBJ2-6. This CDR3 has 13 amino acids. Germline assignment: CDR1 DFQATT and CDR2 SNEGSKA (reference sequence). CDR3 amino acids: CSAGPSGANVLTF.

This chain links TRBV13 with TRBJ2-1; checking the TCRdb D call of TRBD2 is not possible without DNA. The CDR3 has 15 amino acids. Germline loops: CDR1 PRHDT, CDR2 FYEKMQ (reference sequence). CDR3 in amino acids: CASSLGLAGGREQFF.

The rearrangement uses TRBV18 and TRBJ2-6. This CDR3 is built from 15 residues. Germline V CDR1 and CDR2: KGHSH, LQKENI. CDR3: CASSAPVGGANVLTF.

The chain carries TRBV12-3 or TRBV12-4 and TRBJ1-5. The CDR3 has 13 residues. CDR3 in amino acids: CASSLKEWGPQHF.

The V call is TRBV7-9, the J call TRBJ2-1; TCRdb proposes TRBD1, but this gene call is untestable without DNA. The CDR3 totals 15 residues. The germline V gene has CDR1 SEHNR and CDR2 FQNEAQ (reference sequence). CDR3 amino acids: CASSLWDVVNNEQFF.

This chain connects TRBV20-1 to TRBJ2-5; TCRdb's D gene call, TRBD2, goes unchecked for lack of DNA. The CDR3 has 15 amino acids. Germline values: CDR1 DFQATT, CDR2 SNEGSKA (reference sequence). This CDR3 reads CSARWGASLEETQYF.

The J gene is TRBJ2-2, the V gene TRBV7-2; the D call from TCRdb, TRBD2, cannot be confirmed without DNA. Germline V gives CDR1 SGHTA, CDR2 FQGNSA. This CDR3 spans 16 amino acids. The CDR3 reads CASSTGLAANTGELFF.